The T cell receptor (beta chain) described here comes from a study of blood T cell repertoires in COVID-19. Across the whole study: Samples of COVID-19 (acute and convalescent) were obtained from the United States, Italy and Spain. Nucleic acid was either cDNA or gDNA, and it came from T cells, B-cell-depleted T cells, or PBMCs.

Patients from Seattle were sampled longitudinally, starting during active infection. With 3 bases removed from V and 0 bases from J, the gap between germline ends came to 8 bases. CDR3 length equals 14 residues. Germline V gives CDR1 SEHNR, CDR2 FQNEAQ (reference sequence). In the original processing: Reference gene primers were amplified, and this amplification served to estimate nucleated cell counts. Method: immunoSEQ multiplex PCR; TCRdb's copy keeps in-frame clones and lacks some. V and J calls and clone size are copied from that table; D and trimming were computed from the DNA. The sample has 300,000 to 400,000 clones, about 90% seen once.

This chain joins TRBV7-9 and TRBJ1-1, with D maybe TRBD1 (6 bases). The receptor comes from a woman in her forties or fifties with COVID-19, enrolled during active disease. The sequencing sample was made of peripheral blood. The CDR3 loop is CASSFTGMNTEAFF. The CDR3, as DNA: TGTGCCAGCAGCTTTACAGGGATGAACACTGAAGCTTTCTTT.